This T cell receptor (beta chain) stems from a study of T cell repertoires in cytomegalovirus infection. Across the whole study: A matching HLA type, together with CMV infection, was signaled by public TCR beta signatures.

The CDR3 has 16 amino acids. Germline V lookup: CDR1 SGHRS, CDR2 YFSETQ. Trimming left V 4 bases short and J 4 bases short, with 20 bases between. TCRdb re-analysed the reads in MiXCR, keeping a single row per CDR3 protein. The top ten clones hold about 12% of a sample with 310,000 or so distinct CDR3 sequences, roughly a sixth of them seen once. The study, taken as a whole, reports: Dominating the ex vivo response were TCR beta clonotypes that were CMV-specific and HLA-C-restricted.

As concerns this clonotype: The antigen is undetermined.

This TCR came from a human donor in good health (CMV status not recorded). Some clones in this sample may be carry-over from other donors' samples. The V gene is TRBV5-1, the J gene TRBJ1-2; no clear D gene. Sequencing was carried out using PBMCs. The CDR3 DNA reads as TGCGCCAGCAGCATAACGCGGACTGCGGGATTCTATGGCTACACCTTC. It specifies CASSITRTAGFYGYTF.